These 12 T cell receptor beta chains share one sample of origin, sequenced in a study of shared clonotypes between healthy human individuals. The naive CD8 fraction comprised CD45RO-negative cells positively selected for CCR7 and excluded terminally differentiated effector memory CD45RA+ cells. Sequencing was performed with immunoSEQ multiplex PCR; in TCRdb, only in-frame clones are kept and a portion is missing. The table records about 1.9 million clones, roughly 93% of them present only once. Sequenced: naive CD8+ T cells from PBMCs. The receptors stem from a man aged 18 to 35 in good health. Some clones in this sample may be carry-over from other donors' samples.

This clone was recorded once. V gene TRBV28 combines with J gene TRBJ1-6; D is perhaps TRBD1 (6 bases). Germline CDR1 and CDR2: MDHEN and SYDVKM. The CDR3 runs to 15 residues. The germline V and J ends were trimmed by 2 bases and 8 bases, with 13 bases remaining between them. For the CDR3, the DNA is TGTGCCAGCAGTTTAAACAGGGAGACCTATTCACCCCTCCACTTT. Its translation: CASSLNRETYSPLHF.

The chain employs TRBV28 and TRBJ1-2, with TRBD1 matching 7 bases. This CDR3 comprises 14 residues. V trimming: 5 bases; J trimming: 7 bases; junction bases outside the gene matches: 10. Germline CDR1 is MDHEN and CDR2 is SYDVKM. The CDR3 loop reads CASSLPGQSGGYTF. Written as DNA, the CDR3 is TGTGCCAGCAGTCTTCCGGGACAGAGTGGTGGCTACACCTTC.

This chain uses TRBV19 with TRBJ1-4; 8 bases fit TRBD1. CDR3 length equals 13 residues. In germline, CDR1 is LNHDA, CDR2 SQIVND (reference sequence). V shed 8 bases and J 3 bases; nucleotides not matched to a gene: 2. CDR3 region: CASGDRPNEKLFF. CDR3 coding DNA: TGTGCCAGTGGGGACAGGCCTAATGAAAAACTGTTTTTT.

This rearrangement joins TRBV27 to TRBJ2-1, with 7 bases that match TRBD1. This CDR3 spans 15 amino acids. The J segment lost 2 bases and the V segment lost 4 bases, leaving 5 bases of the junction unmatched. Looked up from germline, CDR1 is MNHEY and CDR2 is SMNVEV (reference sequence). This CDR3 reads CASSSPGQAYNEQFF. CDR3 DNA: TGTGCCAGCAGTTCCCCCGGACAGGCCTACAATGAGCAGTTCTTC.

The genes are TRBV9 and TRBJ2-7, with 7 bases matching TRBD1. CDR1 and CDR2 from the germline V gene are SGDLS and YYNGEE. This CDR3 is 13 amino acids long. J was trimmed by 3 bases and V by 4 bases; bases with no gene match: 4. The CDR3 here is CASSPNRGYEQYF. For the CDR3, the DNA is TGTGCCAGCAGCCCTAACAGGGGCTACGAGCAGTACTTC.

CDR3 DNA sequence: TGTGCCAGCAGTCAGGGAGGTCAGTCTGAGCAGTTCTTC. As protein: CASSQGGQSEQFF. The V and J genes are TRBV7-3 and TRBJ2-1; TRBD2 is a possible D gene (6 bases). Germline CDR1 reads SGHTA; CDR2 reads FQGTGA. Deletions cut 6 bases from V and 9 bases from J, with 15 bases between. The CDR3 contains 13 residues.

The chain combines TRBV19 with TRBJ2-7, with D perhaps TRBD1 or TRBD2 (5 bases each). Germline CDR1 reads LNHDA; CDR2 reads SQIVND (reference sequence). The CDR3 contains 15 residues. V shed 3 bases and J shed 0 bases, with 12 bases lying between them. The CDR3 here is CASSMGVRSSYEQYF. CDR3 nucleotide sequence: TGTGCCAGTAGTATGGGGGTCAGGAGCTCCTACGAGCAGTACTTC.

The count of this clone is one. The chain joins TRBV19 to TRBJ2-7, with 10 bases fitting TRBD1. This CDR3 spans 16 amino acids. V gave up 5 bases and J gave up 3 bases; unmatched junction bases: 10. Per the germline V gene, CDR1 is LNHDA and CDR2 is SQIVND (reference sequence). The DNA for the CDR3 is TGTGCCAGTAGTTCCCCCCGACAGGGGGCTTTCTACGAGCAGTACTTC. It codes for CASSSPRQGAFYEQYF.

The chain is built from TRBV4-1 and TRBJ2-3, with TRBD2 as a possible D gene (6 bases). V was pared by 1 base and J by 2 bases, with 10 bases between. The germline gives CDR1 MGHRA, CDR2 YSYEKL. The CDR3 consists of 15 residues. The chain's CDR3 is CASSQAGGNTDTQYF. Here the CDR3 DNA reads TGCGCCAGCAGCCAAGCGGGCGGGAACACAGATACGCAGTATTTT.

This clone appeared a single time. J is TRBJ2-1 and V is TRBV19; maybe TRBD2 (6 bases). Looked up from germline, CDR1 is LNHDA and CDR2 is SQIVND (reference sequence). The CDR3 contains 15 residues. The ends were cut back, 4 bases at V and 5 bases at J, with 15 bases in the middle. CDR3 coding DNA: TGTGCCAGTAGTACCTTAGCGGACTTACACAATGAGCAGTTCTTC. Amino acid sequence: CASSTLADLHNEQFF.

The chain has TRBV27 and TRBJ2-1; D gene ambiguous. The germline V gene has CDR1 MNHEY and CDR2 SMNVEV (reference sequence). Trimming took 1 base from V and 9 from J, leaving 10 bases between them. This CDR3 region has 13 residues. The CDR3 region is CASSLFDPSEQFF. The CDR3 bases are TGTGCCAGCAGTTTATTTGACCCATCTGAGCAGTTCTTC.

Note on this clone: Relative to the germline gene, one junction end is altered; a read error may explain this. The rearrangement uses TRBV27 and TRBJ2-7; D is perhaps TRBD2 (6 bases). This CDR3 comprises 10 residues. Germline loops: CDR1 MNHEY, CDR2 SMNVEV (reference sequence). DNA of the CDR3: TGTGCTAGGACTACCCGGGACGGACACTTC. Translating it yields CARTTRDGHF.